These T cell receptor beta chains were read from a single sample in a study of vaccination and CD4 T cells after COVID-19. No antigens are known for them. One entry per CDR3 protein results from TCRdb running MiXCR on the PCR reads. This sample has approximately 2,800 distinct CDR3 sequences, with 20% to 25% found just once. Source material: CD4+ T cells from blood, cultured in vitro. These receptors originate from a human donor who had recovered from COVID-19. Each CDR3 is given with its conserved first and last residue. A clone size is listed for some rows: how often the clone was seen (once, few, many), or a class if it is expanded.

V gene	clone size	J gene	CDR3 protein
TRBV20-1	few	TRBJ1-5	CSANKGDGNQPQHF
TRBV7-2	few	TRBJ2-1	CASSLTGLVYNEQFF
TRBV30	.	TRBJ1-2	CAWSGKGYGYTF
TRBV27	.	TRBJ1-1	CASSFSVGGEAFF
TRBV11-2	medium-sized	TRBJ2-5	CASSPGGTRTETQYF
TRBV11-2	.	TRBJ2-1	CASSWSLGNEQFF
TRBV19	few	TRBJ1-2	CASSMRADGNYGYTF
TRBV5-1	.	TRBJ1-1	CASSLDRGLNTEAFF
TRBV20-1	medium-sized	TRBJ2-3	CSAFTGGGVTDTQYF
TRBV19	few	TRBJ2-6	CASSIRARGATGANVLTF
TRBV30	.	TRBJ1-5	CAWSVGQGAVQPQHF
TRBV20-1	few	TRBJ2-7	CSAGKRQGARSYEQYF
TRBV5-6	.	TRBJ1-1	CASSRQGNPNTEAFF
TRBV3-1	.	TRBJ1-6	CASSHGTGSSPLHF
TRBV28	.	TRBJ2-7	CASSSGDSIHEQYF
TRBV11-1	.	TRBJ1-5	CASSLGQGLRPQHF
TRBV6-2/TRBV6-3	.	TRBJ2-7	CASRSTGDYEQYF
TRBV7-8	.	TRBJ1-4	CASRRAGDEKLFF
TRBV12-3/TRBV12-4	few	TRBJ2-3	CASSLVTDTQYF
TRBV12-3/TRBV12-4	medium-sized	TRBJ2-5	CASRNTGTQYF
TRBV11-3	.	TRBJ1-1	CASSSRTGTEAFF
TRBV20-1	few	TRBJ1-5	CSASGTGVEPQHF
TRBV5-3	.	TRBJ1-2	CARSFREANYGYTF
TRBV20-1	few	TRBJ2-7	CSARVTGGVDNEQYF
TRBV20-1	few	TRBJ2-4	CSARLASAKNIQYF
TRBV6-4	few	TRBJ1-2	CASSAYLVVSGYTF
TRBV12-3/TRBV12-4	medium-sized	TRBJ1-2	CASSLLIDTNYGYTF
TRBV7-2	few	TRBJ1-3	CASSLTGRLRRSGNTIYF
TRBV4-2	.	TRBJ2-3	CASSRPAGDTQYF
TRBV7-9	few	TRBJ2-1	CASSKGAGASYNEQFF
TRBV10-2	few	TRBJ1-6	CASSAEVGASPLHF
TRBV24-1	.	TRBJ2-7	CATSEKGEQYF
TRBV12-3/TRBV12-4	medium-sized	TRBJ1-2	CASSFRGGNYGYTF
TRBV10-1	.	TRBJ2-4	CASARATGTSGGAGAKNIQYF
TRBV11-3	few	TRBJ2-5	CASSRPGQGGETQYF
TRBV20-1	.	TRBJ2-7	CSARVVGSLYEQYF
TRBV19	.	TRBJ2-3	CASSIGLAGALSTDTQYF
TRBV20-1	.	TRBJ2-1	CSARLAGGQSYNEQFF
TRBV15	.	TRBJ1-1	CATSRDRRGTEAFF
TRBV7-2	.	TRBJ2-7	CASSSGGMGAYEQYF
TRBV18	.	TRBJ1-2	CASSPQGRHYGYTF
TRBV20-1	few	TRBJ2-6	CSARSGPGANVLTF
TRBV18	.	TRBJ1-1	CASSPGQDTEAFF
TRBV29-1	few	TRBJ2-3	CSVELGDTQYF
TRBV19	.	TRBJ2-5	CASSGLGQGGETQYF
TRBV7-7	few	TRBJ2-2	CASSLSPAGELFF
TRBV7-9	.	TRBJ2-3	CASSLGRAHTDTQYF
TRBV2	.	TRBJ2-7	CASSLEGLTGEGDEQYF
TRBV7-2	few	TRBJ1-1	CASLGGGNMNTEAFF
TRBV30	large	TRBJ2-2	CAWDQSWGQGSSGELFF
TRBV2	.	TRBJ1-1	CASRGRVYTEAFF
TRBV7-3	few	TRBJ1-1	CASSLTPTGGVFVNTEAFF
TRBV7-2	medium-sized	TRBJ1-3	CASSPGPGRGEGNTIYF
TRBV29-1	large	TRBJ1-1	CSVGGYGGEAFF